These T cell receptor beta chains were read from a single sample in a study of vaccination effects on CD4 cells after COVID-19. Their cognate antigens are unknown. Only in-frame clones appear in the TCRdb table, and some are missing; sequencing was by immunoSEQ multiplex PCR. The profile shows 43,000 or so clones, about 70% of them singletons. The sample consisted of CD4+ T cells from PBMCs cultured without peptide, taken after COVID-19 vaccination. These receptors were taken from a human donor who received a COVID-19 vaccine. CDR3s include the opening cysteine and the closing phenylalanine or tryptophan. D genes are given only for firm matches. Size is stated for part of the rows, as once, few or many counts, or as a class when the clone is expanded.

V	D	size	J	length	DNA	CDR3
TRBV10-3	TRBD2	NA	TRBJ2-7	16	TGTGCCATCAGTTCAGGACTAGCGGGGGCCTTTTACGAGCAGTACTTC	CAISSGLAGAFYEQYF
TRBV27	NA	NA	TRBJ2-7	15	TGTGCCAGCAGGTATCTGTCAGGGCTCTCCGACGAGCAGTACTTC	CASRYLSGLSDEQYF
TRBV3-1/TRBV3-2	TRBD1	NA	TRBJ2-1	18	TGTGCCAGCAGCCAAGAGGTTCACAGGGGAAATCGCTACAATGAGCAGTTCTTC	CASSQEVHRGNRYNEQFF
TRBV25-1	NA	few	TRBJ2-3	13	TGTGCCAGCACCGGACTGGCCCCGGGTACGCAGTATTTT	CASTGLAPGTQYF
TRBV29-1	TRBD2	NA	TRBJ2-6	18	TGCAGCGTCGTAGCGGGAGGGCCTATTCCGTCTGGGGCCAACGTCCTGACTTTC	CSVVAGGPIPSGANVLTF
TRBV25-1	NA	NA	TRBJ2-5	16	TGTGCCAGCAGTGAATATTACGGGGCGGGATTGGAGACCCAGTACTTC	CASSEYYGAGLETQYF
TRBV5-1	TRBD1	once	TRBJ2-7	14	TGCGCCAGCTGCCGGGGACAGGGGTCCTACGAGCAGTACTTC	CASCRGQGSYEQYF
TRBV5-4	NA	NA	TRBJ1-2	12	TGTGCCAGCAGTATGTCCCAACGGGGCTACACCTTC	CASSMSQRGYTF
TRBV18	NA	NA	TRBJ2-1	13	TGTGCCAGCTCACCACCCCAACGTACGGAGCAGTTCTTC	CASSPPQRTEQFF
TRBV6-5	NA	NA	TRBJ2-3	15	TGTGCCAGCAGCTTACAGGGATCCAGCACAGATACGCAGTATTTT	CASSLQGSSTDTQYF
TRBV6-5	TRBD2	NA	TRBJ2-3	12	TGTGCCAGCAGTTACCTAGCGGGGACGCAGTATTTT	CASSYLAGTQYF
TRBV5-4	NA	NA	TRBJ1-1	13	TGTGCCAGCAGCTTGTGGGGGAGCACTGAAGCTTTCTTT	CASSLWGSTEAFF
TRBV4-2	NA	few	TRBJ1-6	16	TGTGCCAGCAGCCAAGGGGCTACCTCCTATAATTCACCCCTCCACTTT	CASSQGATSYNSPLHF
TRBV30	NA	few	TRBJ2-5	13	TGTGCCTGGAGTGTCCGGTTACGGGAGACCCAGTACTTC	CAWSVRLRETQYF
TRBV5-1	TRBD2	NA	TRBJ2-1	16	TGCGCCAGCAGCTTGGCTAGCGGGAGCTCCTACAATGAGCAGTTCTTC	CASSLASGSSYNEQFF
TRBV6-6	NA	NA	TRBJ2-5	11	TGTGCCAGCAGTTCAGAGAAGACCCAGTACTTC	CASSSEKTQYF
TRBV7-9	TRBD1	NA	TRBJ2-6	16	TGTGCCAGCAGCTTGGACAGGCCGTCTGGGGCCAACGTCCTGACTTTC	CASSLDRPSGANVLTF
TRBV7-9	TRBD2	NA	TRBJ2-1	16	TGTGCCAGCAGCCGGACTAGCGGGAGGGGGGTAGGTGAGCAGTTCTTC	CASSRTSGRGVGEQFF
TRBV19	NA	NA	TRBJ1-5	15	TGTGCCAGTAGTACCCCAGGGGATAGCAATCAGCCCCAGCATTTT	CASSTPGDSNQPQHF
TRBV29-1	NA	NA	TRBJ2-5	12	TGCAGCGTTGGGGGGGAATGGGAGACCCAGTACTTC	CSVGGEWETQYF
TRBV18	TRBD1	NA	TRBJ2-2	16	TGTGCCAGCTCACCACAGGGGGCTCTGGACACCGGGGAGCTGTTTTTT	CASSPQGALDTGELFF
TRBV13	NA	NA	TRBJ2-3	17	TGTGCCAGCAGCTTACCTCAGGACGGTTTTAGCACAGATACGCAGTATTTT	CASSLPQDGFSTDTQYF
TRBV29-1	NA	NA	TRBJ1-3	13	TGCAGCGTCGAGCCATCCACTGGAAACACCATATATTTT	CSVEPSTGNTIYF
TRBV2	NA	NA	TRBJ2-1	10	TGTGCCAGCAGTGTTTATGAGCAGTTCTTC	CASSVYEQFF
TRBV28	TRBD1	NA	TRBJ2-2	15	TGTGCCAGCAGTTGGACAGGGTTGAACACCGGGGAGCTGTTTTTT	CASSWTGLNTGELFF
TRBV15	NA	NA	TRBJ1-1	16	TGTGCCACCAGCAGTCCTCAGGGAATGATGAACACTGAAGCTTTCTTT	CATSSPQGMMNTEAFF
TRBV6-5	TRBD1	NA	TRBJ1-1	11	TGTGCCACCGGGACAGGAAAAGTCCCTTTCTTT	CATGTGKVPFF
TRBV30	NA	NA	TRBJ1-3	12	TGTGCCTGGAGTGCCAGGGGAAACACCATATATTTT	CAWSARGNTIYF
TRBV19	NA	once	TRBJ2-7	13	TGTGCCAGTAGTAAAAGGGACAACTACGAGCAGTACTTC	CASSKRDNYEQYF
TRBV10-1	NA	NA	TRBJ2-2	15	TGCGCCAGCAGCAAAGGGGGGGGGCGCACCGGGGAGCTGTTTTTT	CASSKGGGRTGELFF
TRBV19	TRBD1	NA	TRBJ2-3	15	TGTGCCAGTACCGGACAGGGGAGGAGTTCAGATACGCAGTATTTT	CASTGQGRSSDTQYF